This T cell receptor (beta chain) was sequenced in a study of radiation and T cells in renal cell carcinoma. Study findings and constraints: From baseline, blood top tumor clonotypes peaked at 2 weeks post-radiation.

Time point described: blood 4 weeks post-SBRT, at nephrectomy. The treatment here: 15 Gy SBRT to primary tumor, nephrectomy 4 weeks later. Nephrectomy followed 15 Gy stereotactic body radiation by 4 weeks. Radiation-treated patients gave blood at baseline, week 2 and week 4. Germline CDR1 and CDR2: LNHDA and SQIVND (reference sequence). The CDR3 is made up of 14 amino acids. V was cut by 1 base and J by 1 base, with 7 bases left in between. Worth noting for this clone: As yet, its antigen is unknown.

Sequencing used immunoSEQ multiplex PCR; TCRdb keeps in-frame clones, though not all of them. This sample has 75,000 to 90,000 clones, with around 89% found just once. This clonotype originated in a woman in her seventies with renal cell carcinoma. The V and J genes are TRBV19 and TRBJ1-1; D call uncertain. Sequenced here: blood, sampled from a patient whose treatment included radiotherapy and nephrectomy. The chain's CDR3 is CASSIGPANTEAFF. CDR3 bases: TGTGCCAGTAGTATAGGACCCGCGAACACTGAAGCTTTCTTT.